The clone carrying this T cell receptor beta chain was seen only a few times. The antigen is undetermined. This entry is derived from a study of blood T cells in healthy people across ages. Regarding the study as a whole: Age advanced and TCR beta diversity per million T cells fell, roughly linearly.

Germline V gene lookup returns CDR1 SQVTM and CDR2 ANQGSEA. The CDR3 extends over 16 amino acids. After removal of 5 bases from V and 4 bases from J, the junction contained 13 bases not matched to a gene. Using a J-beta primer mix together with a sample-barcoded 5' primer, a second PCR was run for about 6 to 12 cycles. A single record per CDR3 protein comes from TCRdb applying MiXCR to the 5' RACE reads. This sample has roughly 1.4 million distinct CDR3 sequences, with approximately 59% found just once. Sequenced: blood. The TCR comes from a man in his late teens or twenties in good health. The V and J genes are TRBV29-1 and TRBJ2-3, with 9 bases matching TRBD2. CDR3 sequence reads: CSVQTVSGSVADTQYF. CDR3 in DNA: TGCAGCGTTCAAACCGTTAGCGGGAGCGTTGCAGATACGCAGTATTTT.